This T cell receptor beta chain was captured by sequencing in a study of molecular identifiers for immune sequencing clone quantification. General study findings and limits: Roughly 940,000 naive cells reportedly did not prevent detection of spiked Jurkat TCR RNA from one cell.

In the sort, naive CD8 T cells were defined as CD8+CD4-CCR7+CD45RA+. At least ten counts were recorded for this clonotype. Its matching antigen is unknown. TCRdb independently ran MiXCR on the PCR reads; one entry per CDR3 protein. The sample holds around 40,000 distinct CDR3 sequences, 15% to 20% seen once. Germline loops: CDR1 SEHNR, CDR2 FQNEAQ (reference sequence). The CDR3 consists of 15 residues. V was clipped by 5 bases and J by 2 bases, with 12 bases between them. The sequenced sample was naive CD8+ T cells from blood, with Jurkat cell RNA spiked in. Subset defined: FACS-sorted CD8+CD4-CCR7+CD45RA+ naive T cells. This sequence originates from a human donor in good health. Some libraries in this study had Jurkat cell RNA spiked in. The rearrangement joins TRBV7-9 to TRBJ2-2; D remains ambiguous. CDR3 nucleotide sequence: TGTGCCAGCAGCCGACCCCAGGAAAACACCGGGGAGCTGTTTTTT. It codes for CASSRPQENTGELFF.